This T cell receptor (beta chain) appears in the sequencing data of a study of response to subunit inactivated influenza vaccine. Whole-study results and caveats: Seasonal influenza vaccination, on each occasion, was suggested by the authors to recruit few new T cells.

TCRdb reprocessed the RT-PCR reads with MiXCR, giving one entry per CDR3 protein. In the table there are around 790,000 distinct CDR3 sequences, 21% of which are singletons. The CDR3 has 13 residues. V lost 3 bases, J lost 2 bases, and 8 bases lay in between. Germline CDR1 SGHTA, CDR2 FQGNSA. Remarks on this clonotype: Its antigen remains unidentified.

The specimen was PBMCs from blood, collected 5 days after vaccination. The source of this sequence is a man in his fifties who received an inactivated influenza vaccine. This chain uses TRBV7-2 with TRBJ2-7; D gene ambiguous. CDR3 nucleotides: TGTGCCAGCAGCTTTGGGCCAGCCTACGAGCAGTACTTC. Protein product: CASSFGPAYEQYF.